This record covers a single T cell receptor (beta chain). Its target is not known. The germline CDR1 and CDR2 sequences are LGHNA and YSLEER. V was clipped by 4 bases and J by 3 bases, with 16 bases between them. This CDR3 has 15 amino acids. The data originate from a study of T cell repertoires in cytomegalovirus infection. TCRdb processed the reads anew with MiXCR; each CDR3 protein has one entry. The data hold 380,000 or so distinct CDR3 sequences, with roughly 34% observed a single time. Study-level points and caveats: Public TCR beta family frequency separated CMV-and-HLA carriers, including in an independent cohort.

This sequence joins TRBV4-3 and TRBJ2-7; tentative D call: TRBD2 (7 bases). Sequencing was performed on cultured PBMCs, taken from culture after CMV antigen stimulation. The sequence was obtained from a human donor in good health (CMV status not recorded). Some clones in this sample may be carry-over from other donors' samples. This CDR3 reads CASSRARGGGYEQYF. Written as DNA, the CDR3 is TGCGCCAGCAGCCGGGCAAGGGGGGGAGGCTACGAGCAGTACTTC.